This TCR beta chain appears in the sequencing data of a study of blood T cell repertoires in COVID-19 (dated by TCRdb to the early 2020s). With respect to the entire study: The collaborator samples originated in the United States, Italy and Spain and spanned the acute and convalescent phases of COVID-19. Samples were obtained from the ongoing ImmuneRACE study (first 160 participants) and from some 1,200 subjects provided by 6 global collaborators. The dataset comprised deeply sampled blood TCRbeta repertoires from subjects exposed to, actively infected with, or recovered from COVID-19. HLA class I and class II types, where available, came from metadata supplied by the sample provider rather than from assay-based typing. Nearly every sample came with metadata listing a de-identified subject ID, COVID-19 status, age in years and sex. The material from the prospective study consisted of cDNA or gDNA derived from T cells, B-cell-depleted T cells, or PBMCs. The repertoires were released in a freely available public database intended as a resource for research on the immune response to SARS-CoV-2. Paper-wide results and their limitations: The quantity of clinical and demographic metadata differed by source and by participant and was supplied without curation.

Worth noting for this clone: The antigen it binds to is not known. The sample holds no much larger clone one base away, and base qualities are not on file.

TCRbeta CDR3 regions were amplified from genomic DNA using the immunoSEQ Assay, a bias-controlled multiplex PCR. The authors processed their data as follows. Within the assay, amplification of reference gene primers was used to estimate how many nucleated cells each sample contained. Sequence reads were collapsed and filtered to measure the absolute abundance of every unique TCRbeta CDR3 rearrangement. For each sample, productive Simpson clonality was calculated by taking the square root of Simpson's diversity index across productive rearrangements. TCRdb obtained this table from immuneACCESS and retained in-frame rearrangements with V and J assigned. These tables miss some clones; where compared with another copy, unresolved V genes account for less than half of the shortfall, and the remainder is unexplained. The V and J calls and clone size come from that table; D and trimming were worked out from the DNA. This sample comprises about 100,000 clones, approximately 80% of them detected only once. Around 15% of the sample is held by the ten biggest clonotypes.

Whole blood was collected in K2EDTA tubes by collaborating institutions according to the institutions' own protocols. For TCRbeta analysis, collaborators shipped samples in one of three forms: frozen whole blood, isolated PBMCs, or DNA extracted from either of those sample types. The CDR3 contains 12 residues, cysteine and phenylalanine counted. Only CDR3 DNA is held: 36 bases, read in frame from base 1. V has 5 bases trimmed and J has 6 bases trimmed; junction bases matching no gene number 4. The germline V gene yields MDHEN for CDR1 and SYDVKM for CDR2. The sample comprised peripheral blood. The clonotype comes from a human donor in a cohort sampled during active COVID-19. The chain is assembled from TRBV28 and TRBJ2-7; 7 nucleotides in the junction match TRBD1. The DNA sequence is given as TGTGCCAGCAGTGTGGGACAGCGCGAGCAGTACTTC. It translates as CASSVGQREQYF.